This entry lists 21 T cell receptor beta chains sequenced from one sample in a study of shared clonotypes between healthy human individuals. Positively selected for CCR7, the CD45RO-negative cells used as naive CD8 cells excluded terminally differentiated effector memory CD45RA+ cells. Produced via immunoSEQ multiplex PCR; TCRdb's table is partial and in-frame only. The sample has hundreds of thousands of clones, 96% seen once. Sequencing was performed on naive CD8+ T cells sorted from blood. The receptors come from a woman in her thirties in good health.

The chain is built from TRBV7-9 and TRBJ1-1; D may be TRBD1 (6 bases). There are 13 residues in the CDR3. Germline-derived CDR1 and CDR2 are SEHNR and FQNEAQ (reference sequence). Deletions cut 1 base from V and 4 bases from J, with 7 bases between. The CDR3 DNA follows: TGTGCCAGCAGCTTAGGGACAGTCACTGAAGCTTTCTTT. Translating gives CASSLGTVTEAFF.

The CDR3 is CASSLIGTEYGYTF. CDR3 nucleotide sequence: TGTGCCAGCAGTTTGATCGGGACGGAGTATGGCTACACCTTC. V usage is TRBV27 and J usage is TRBJ1-2, with D perhaps TRBD1 (5 bases). The CDR3 is 14 residues long. From germline, CDR1 is MNHEY and CDR2 SMNVEV (reference sequence). V dropped 3 bases and J dropped 5 bases, with 13 bases sitting between them.

The J gene is TRBJ2-7, the V gene TRBV29-1, with 7 bases lining up with TRBD1. The germline V gene has CDR1 SQVTM and CDR2 ANQGSEA. The CDR3 consists of 12 residues. V lost 5 bases, J lost 7 bases, and 8 bases stayed unmatched. CDR3 region: CSVTLGTDEQYF. The CDR3 nucleotides read TGCAGCGTTACTCTCGGGACAGATGAGCAGTACTTC.

The J gene is TRBJ2-3, the V gene TRBV5-4; 7 nucleotides match TRBD1. The CDR3 extends over 15 amino acids. V lost 4 bases and J lost 2; bases outside the gene matches: 7. Per the germline V gene, CDR1 is SGHNT and CDR2 is YYREEE (reference sequence). Here the CDR3 reads CASSPLGQYTDTQYF. CDR3 nucleotides: TGTGCCAGCAGCCCGCTGGGACAGTACACAGATACGCAGTATTTT.

This clone was counted between two and nine times. The CDR3 bases are TGCAGTGCTAGAGAGTCTGCTGAAGCTTTCTTT. Protein sequence: CSARESAEAFF. This chain uses TRBV20-1 with TRBJ1-1; D is uncertain. With 0 bases removed from V and 6 bases from J, the gap between germline ends came to 5 bases. There are 11 residues in the CDR3. Germline lookup yields CDR1 DFQATT and CDR2 SNEGSKA (reference sequence).

The chain carries TRBV28 and TRBJ2-3; TRBD1 aligns across 8 bases. Germline CDR1 is MDHEN and CDR2 is SYDVKM. The ends lost 7 bases at V and 2 bases at J; junction bases unmatched: 8. The CDR3 runs to 15 residues. The CDR3 DNA is TGTGCCAGCACCCGGACAGGGCGGACCACAGATACGCAGTATTTT. This translates into CASTRTGRTTDTQYF. Together with reference TRBV28 and TRBJ2-3, the CDR3 gives the full variable domain: DVKVTQSSRYLVKRTGEKVFLECVQDMDHENMFWYRQDPGLGLRLIYFSYDVKMKEKGDIPEGYSVSREKKERFSLILESASTNQTSMYLCASTRTGRTTDTQYFGPGTRLTVL.

This chain joins TRBV7-8 and TRBJ2-3; no clear D gene. From germline, CDR1 is SGHVS and CDR2 FQNEAQ. Trimming removed 4 bases at V and 5 bases at J, with 13 bases between. This CDR3 has 14 amino acids. The CDR3 coding sequence is TGTGCCAGCAGCTCTCCCCTTTCTGGAGATACGCAGTATTTT. Translating it yields CASSSPLSGDTQYF.

The V call is TRBV21-1, the J call TRBJ2-1; the D call of TRBD2 is as the table states it, not checked on the DNA. TRBV21-1 is labeled a pseudogene. The CDR3 consists of 16 residues. Here the CDR3 DNA reads TGTGCCAGCAGCAAAGTCTTAGCGAACGAGCGGAATGAGCAGTTCTTC. Residues: CASSKVLANERNEQFF.

This chain links TRBV11-2 with TRBJ1-4, with 8 bases aligning to TRBD1. The V gene's germline CDR1 is SGHAT and CDR2 FQNNGV. Trimming cost V 4 bases and J 3 bases; bases outside gene matches: 7. The CDR3 length is 16 residues. The CDR3 sequence: CASSSGLTGANEKLFF. CDR3 in DNA: TGTGCCAGCAGCTCGGGGCTGACAGGGGCTAATGAAAAACTGTTTTTT.

This clone has only one observation. CDR3 coding DNA: TGTGCCTGGAGTGTACGTTTCGGGAGGGCCACCGGGGAGCTGTTTTTT. The encoded protein is CAWSVRFGRATGELFF. The chain links TRBV30 to TRBJ2-2; 8 bases agree with TRBD2. V gave up 0 bases and J gave up 4 bases; unmatched junction bases: 7. This CDR3 region has 16 residues. Looked up from germline, CDR1 is GTSNPN and CDR2 is SVGIG (reference sequence).

A single count supports this clone. The chain carries TRBV6-5 and TRBJ2-1; D unresolved. V lost 6 bases to trimming and J lost 0 bases, with 12 bases between them. The CDR3 runs to 15 residues. Germline V lookup: CDR1 MNHEY, CDR2 SVGAGI. This CDR3 reads CASSRPRLSYNEQFF. DNA for the CDR3: TGTGCCAGCAGCCGCCCCCGCCTCTCCTACAATGAGCAGTTCTTC.

V is TRBV7-6 and J is TRBJ2-5; 10 nucleotides agree with TRBD2. The DNA matches TRBJ2-7 better at its end, which makes the J call doubtful. CDR1 is SGHVS and CDR2 is FNYEAQ in the germline V gene. The CDR3 is made up of 15 amino acids. The CDR3 DNA reads as TGTGCCAGCAGCTCCTATAGCGGGAGGTTGTACGAGCAGTACTTC. This translates into CASSSYSGRLYEQYF.

V and J are TRBV28 and TRBJ1-2; the match to TRBD1 covers 7 bases. The CDR3 runs to 17 residues. CDR1 MDHEN and CDR2 SYDVKM come from the germline V gene. V was pared by 5 bases and J by 5 bases, with 17 bases of the junction left unmatched. Here the CDR3 DNA reads TGTGCCAGCAGTACACTGACCCACTTGACAGGGCAGTATGGCTACACCTTC. This sequence encodes CASSTLTHLTGQYGYTF.

This clone was detected once. V usage is TRBV11-2 and J usage is TRBJ2-1, with 13 bases identical to TRBD2. CDR1 SGHAT and CDR2 FQNNGV come from the germline V gene. The CDR3 loop spans 17 amino acids. The V gene end was trimmed by 7 bases and the J gene end by 5 bases; junction bases not matched to a gene: 11. CDR3 sequence (DNA): TGTGCCAGCAACCCCCCCAAAGGACTAGCGGGAGACAATGAGCAGTTCTTC. Its translation is CASNPPKGLAGDNEQFF.

This clone was detected a few times. This rearrangement joins TRBV4-1 to TRBJ1-5; D gene uncertain. Germline CDR1 is MGHRA and CDR2 is YSYEKL. V was cut by 1 base and J by 5 bases, with 9 bases left in between. The CDR3 is made up of 14 amino acids. CDR3 region: CASSQARSHQPQHF. DNA of the CDR3: TGCGCCAGCAGCCAAGCGAGGAGCCATCAGCCCCAGCATTTT.

The chain recombines TRBV7-9 with TRBJ2-2, with D possibly being TRBD2 (5 bases). The CDR3 totals 15 residues. Deletions cut 0 bases from V and 6 bases from J, with 11 bases between. CDR1 and CDR2 from the germline V gene are SEHNR and FQNEAQ (reference sequence). CDR3 sequence: CASSLAGATAGELFF. CDR3 bases: TGTGCCAGCAGCTTAGCGGGAGCGACCGCCGGGGAGCTGTTTTTT.

The V and J genes are TRBV29-1 and TRBJ2-7, with D possibly being TRBD1 (6 bases). The CDR3 has 12 amino acids. The germline V gene encodes CDR1 SQVTM and CDR2 ANQGSEA. V dropped 6 bases and J dropped 2 bases, with 11 bases sitting between them. In DNA, the CDR3 is TGCAGCGTGGAACAGGGAGCCTACGAGCAGTACTTC. Its protein product is CSVEQGAYEQYF.

The rearrangement joins TRBV9 to TRBJ2-1, with D unclear. Germline V gene sequence: CDR1 SGDLS, CDR2 YYNGEE. V lost 4 bases and J 7 bases, leaving 15 bases between the germline ends. This CDR3 has 14 amino acids. This CDR3 is CASSPLLRVNEQFF. CDR3 nucleotides: TGTGCCAGCAGCCCACTGTTACGGGTTAATGAGCAGTTCTTC.

This clone has only one observation. This chain connects TRBV29-1 to TRBJ1-1, with a tentative D call TRBD1 (5 bases). Germline-derived CDR1 and CDR2 are SQVTM and ANQGSEA. The CDR3 consists of 15 residues. V lost 7 bases, J lost 3 bases, and 21 bases lay in between. The CDR3 protein is CSGTGAESEYTEAFF. CDR3 nucleotide sequence: TGCAGCGGCACCGGGGCAGAGAGTGAGTACACTGAAGCTTTCTTT.

The chain links TRBV10-3 to TRBJ2-7; no reliable D call. Between the trimmed V and J ends, which lost 3 bases and 1 base, there was a span of 7 bases. The CDR3 is 13 residues long. From germline, CDR1 is ENHRY and CDR2 SYGVKD. The CDR3: CAISDEVSYEQYF. In nucleotides, the CDR3 is TGTGCCATCAGTGACGAGGTTTCCTACGAGCAGTACTTC.

The V gene is TRBV6-1, the J gene TRBJ1-5, with D hard to call. Trimming shortened V by 3 bases and J by 6 bases, and 15 bases separated the two germline ends. Germline values: CDR1 MNHNS, CDR2 SASEGT. This CDR3 has 15 amino acids. CDR3 sequence reads: CASSELVKEPQPQHF. The DNA of the CDR3 is TGTGCCAGCAGTGAGCTGGTAAAAGAACCTCAGCCCCAGCATTTT.